These 21 T cell receptor beta chains share one sample of origin, sequenced in a study of monozygotic twins with inflammatory bowel disease. TCRdb re-called the 5' RACE reads; every CDR3 protein appears as one record, without DNA. Recorded here are 400,000 to 500,000 distinct CDR3 sequences; the top ten clones represent more than 2%. The sequenced sample consisted of blood. These receptors were taken from a human donor with ulcerative colitis or Crohn's disease, or a healthy co-twin of an affected twin (not recorded which).

CDR3 in amino acids: CASSTPANTQYF. V gene TRBV19 combines with J gene TRBJ2-3; with no DNA, the TCRdb D assignment of TRBD1 cannot be verified. This CDR3 is 12 amino acids long. Germline V gives CDR1 LNHDA, CDR2 SQIVND (reference sequence).

V is TRBV28 and J is TRBJ2-1; TCRdb selects TRBD1, and the lack of DNA leaves this call unchecked. The germline V gene encodes CDR1 MDHEN and CDR2 SYDVKM. The CDR3 totals 17 residues. The CDR3 sequence: CASSYPTGGAYYNEQFF.

The chain recombines TRBV11-2 with TRBJ1-3. The CDR3 is 19 residues long. In germline, CDR1 is SGHAT, CDR2 FQNNGV. The CDR3 is CASSLRGTRLASSGNTIYF.

The CDR3 here is CSVEPQGYTEAFF. The rearrangement links TRBV29-1 to TRBJ1-1; TCRdb outputs TRBD1, but without DNA this stays unchecked. Germline V gene data show CDR1 as SQVTM and CDR2 as ANQGSEA. The CDR3 is made up of 13 amino acids.

The chain recombines TRBV19 with TRBJ2-6. The CDR3 is made up of 14 amino acids. Per the germline V gene, CDR1 is LNHDA and CDR2 is SQIVND (reference sequence). The CDR3: CASSTFGGANVLTF.

The CDR3 loop reads CASSFLSRPGVPNEKLFF. This sequence joins TRBV5-6 and TRBJ1-4. The CDR3 sequence is 18 residues long. Per the germline V gene, CDR1 is SGHDT and CDR2 is YYEEEE.

The V gene is TRBV5-4, the J gene TRBJ2-7; the D call of TRBD2 rests on TCRdb alone, since no DNA is present to check it. The CDR3 contains 16 residues. Germline-derived CDR1 and CDR2 are SGHNT and YYREEE (reference sequence). This CDR3 is CASSGGRLANSYEQYF.

The V call is TRBV6-5, the J call TRBJ2-2; TCRdb lists TRBD1, though no DNA is available to test this call. The CDR3 sequence is 16 residues long. The V gene's germline CDR1 is MNHEY and CDR2 SVGAGI. CDR3 region: CASSYRGGLSTGELFF.

The chain combines TRBV7-2 with TRBJ2-7. CDR1 is SGHTA and CDR2 is FQGNSA in the germline V gene. This CDR3 is 13 amino acids long. The CDR3 here is CASTSGSDYEQYF.

This rearrangement joins TRBV3-1 to TRBJ2-7. Germline CDR1 LGHDT, CDR2 YNNKEL (reference sequence). The CDR3 extends over 13 amino acids. CDR3 sequence reads: CASSPTLSYEQYF.

This CDR3 is CASSPGGGQGNNEQFF. This rearrangement joins TRBV5-1 to TRBJ2-1; checking the TCRdb D call of TRBD1 is not possible without DNA. Germline values: CDR1 SGHRS, CDR2 YFSETQ. The CDR3 consists of 16 residues.

The CDR3 loop is CAWSVRRTSGGGKAKNIQYF. The chain links TRBV30 to TRBJ2-4; as DNA is missing, the TRBD2 call by TCRdb cannot be tested. The CDR3 spans 20 residues. The V gene's germline CDR1 is GTSNPN and CDR2 SVGIG (reference sequence).

J is TRBJ2-1 and V is TRBV11-2; the D call from TCRdb, TRBD1, cannot be confirmed without DNA. The germline CDR1 and CDR2 sequences are SGHAT and FQNNGV. The CDR3 contains 15 residues. CDR3 in amino acids: CASSLNYDSNNEQFF.

This chain links TRBV5-6 with TRBJ1-3; TCRdb calls TRBD1, which cannot be checked without DNA. Per germline, CDR1 SGHDT and CDR2 YYEEEE. This CDR3 spans 16 amino acids. The CDR3 loop is CASSLTPEGLGNTIYF.

The V call is TRBV5-1, the J call TRBJ2-6. CDR3 size: 16 residues. Per germline, CDR1 SGHRS and CDR2 YFSETQ. The CDR3 sequence: CASSSSLGTGANVLTF.

The CDR3 reads CASTRPGRGTVNEQFF. The chain links TRBV5-6 to TRBJ2-1; TCRdb outputs TRBD1, but without DNA this stays unchecked. The length of the CDR3 is 16 residues. Germline V gives CDR1 SGHDT, CDR2 YYEEEE. Looking up the rest from reference TRBV5-6 and TRBJ2-1 gives the full variable domain: DAGVTQSPTHLIKTRGQQVTLRCSPKSGHDTVSWYQQALGQGPQFIFQYYEEEERQRGNFPDRFSGHQFPNYSSELNVNALLLGDSALYLCASTRPGRGTVNEQFFGPGTRLTVL.

The chain employs TRBV19 and TRBJ2-1; TCRdb indicates TRBD2, and absent DNA this call remains unverified. The V gene's germline CDR1 is LNHDA and CDR2 SQIVND (reference sequence). CDR3 length: 15 residues. The CDR3 loop is CASSIASGSWNEQFF.

This chain links TRBV29-1 with TRBJ2-7. The CDR3 has 11 residues. Germline V gene data show CDR1 as SQVTM and CDR2 as ANQGSEA. The CDR3 reads CSVETGYEQYF.

This rearrangement joins TRBV20-1 to TRBJ1-2. The CDR3 loop spans 11 amino acids. Germline CDR1 reads DFQATT; CDR2 reads SNEGSKA (reference sequence). The CDR3: CSAIRHDSYTF.

The V and J genes are TRBV29-1 and TRBJ2-7; TCRdb lists TRBD2, though no DNA is available to test this call. Looked up from germline, CDR1 is SQVTM and CDR2 is ANQGSEA. The CDR3 is made up of 13 amino acids. The CDR3 reads CSVGRDRVHEQYF.

The V call is TRBV6-5, the J call TRBJ2-5; with no DNA, the TCRdb D assignment of TRBD1 cannot be verified. Germline V gene data show CDR1 as MNHEY and CDR2 as SVGAGI. This CDR3 comprises 15 residues. The CDR3 here is CASSYIQGYQETQYF.